This record covers a single T cell receptor beta chain. Germline lookup yields CDR1 SNHLY and CDR2 FYNNEI. The CDR3 contains 14 residues. V gave up 5 bases and J gave up 6 bases; unmatched junction bases: 2. RNA in amounts of about 0.45 to 1 ug was reverse transcribed with random hexamers. Amplification of TCR beta CDR3 used immunoSEQ multiplex PCR across 54 Vbeta and 13 Jbeta. From the immunoSEQ multiplex PCR reads, TCRdb called clonotypes with MiXCR, one entry per CDR3 protein. The sample has 120,000 or so distinct CDR3 sequences; about 96% are singletons. Purification of the CD8+ and CD4+ T cells relied on negative isolation, and TEMRA cells underwent FACS enrichment. This sample stems from a study of CD8 T cells in Susac syndrome.

V gene TRBV2 combines with J gene TRBJ2-3; TRBD2 matches 13 bases. The sample was CD4+ T cells from PBMCs. The sequence was obtained from a human donor in good health. The chain's CDR3 is CASSRTSGSDTQYF. CDR3 DNA: TGTGCCAGCAGTCGGACTAGCGGGAGTGATACGCAGTATTTT.